The entry below gives a single T cell receptor beta chain sequence along with its context. Using a J-beta primer mix together with a sample-barcoded 5' primer, a second PCR was run for about 6 to 12 cycles. TCRdb fed the 5' RACE reads into MiXCR, producing one record per CDR3 protein. The sample yields approximately 600,000 distinct CDR3 sequences, under 65% seen once. The sample originates from a study of blood T cells in healthy people across ages. Study summary: Per two T cells, about one barcoded beta molecule was captured through template switching.

The source material was blood. The origin of this receptor is a man in his 60s in good health.

CDR3 amino acids: CATSDPGLAGGHTDTQYF. The CDR3 DNA follows: TGTGCCACCAGTGATCCAGGACTAGCGGGGGGACATACAGATACGCAGTATTTT. This chain connects TRBV24-1 to TRBJ2-3, with 14 bases that match TRBD2. Germline CDR1 KGHDR, CDR2 SFDVKD. The CDR3 runs to 18 residues. With V trimmed by 3 bases and J by 3 bases, 7 bases remained unmatched.